This T cell receptor beta chain was sequenced in a study of blood T cell repertoires in COVID-19. Trimming pared 0 bases from V and 2 bases from J, leaving 7 bases between. This CDR3 has 14 amino acids. Germline CDR1 is SNHLY and CDR2 is FYNNEI. Generated by immunoSEQ multiplex PCR, the TCRdb table keeps only in-frame clones and is missing some. The data contain 450,000 or so clones, 85% to 90% of them singletons. The genes are TRBV2 and TRBJ1-2; tentative D call: TRBD1 (6 bases). The receptor was derived from a young man with COVID-19, enrolled during active disease. Sequencing was performed on peripheral blood. CDR3 in amino acids: CASSEAQGNYGYTF. The CDR3 nucleotides are TGTGCCAGCAGTGAAGCCCAGGGGAACTATGGCTACACCTTC. The variable domain in full, completed from reference TRBV2 and TRBJ1-2, reads EPEVTQTPSHQVTQMGQEVILRCVPISNHLYFYWYRQILGQKVEFLVSFYNNEISEKSEIFDDQFSVERPDGSNFTLKIRSTKLEDSAMYFCASSEAQGNYGYTFGSGTRLTVV.